The 7 T cell receptor beta chains below all came from one sample that was sequenced in a study of shared T cell receptors in the human thymus. Only in-frame clones appear in the TCRdb table, and some are missing; sequencing was by immunoSEQ multiplex PCR. The sample yields roughly 550,000 clones, approximately 80% seen once. These data were also reused for a study on human thymus T cells.

Sample: thymocytes. These receptors were collected from a boy under two years old with a congenital heart defect.

The CDR3 region is CASSIPGTRYSYEQYF. Here the CDR3 DNA reads TGTGCCAGTAGTATACCGGGGACTAGGTACTCCTACGAGCAGTACTTC. The V gene is TRBV19, the J gene TRBJ2-7; TRBD2 matches at 8 bases. From germline, CDR1 is LNHDA and CDR2 SQIVND (reference sequence). Trimming removed 2 bases from V and 0 bases from J; junction bases left unmatched: 6. This CDR3 has 16 amino acids.

The rearrangement links TRBV6-5 to TRBJ2-4; tentatively, D is TRBD1 (5 bases). The ends were cut back, 4 bases at V and 2 bases at J, with 9 bases in the middle. The CDR3 has 14 residues. Germline CDR1 is MNHEY and CDR2 is SVGAGI. The CDR3 here is CASSSGKTKNIQYF. Written as DNA, the CDR3 is TGTGCCAGCAGTTCAGGGAAAACCAAAAACATTCAGTACTTC.

The V and J genes are TRBV9 and TRBJ2-5; 8 nucleotides agree with TRBD1. Trimming at V came to 2 bases and at J to 5 bases, leaving 8 bases not matched to a gene. The germline V gene has CDR1 SGDLS and CDR2 YYNGEE. The CDR3 covers 15 residues. The CDR3 loop reads CASSVLRGRGETQYF. The CDR3, as DNA: TGTGCCAGCAGCGTTCTCAGGGGGCGAGGCGAGACCCAGTACTTC.

This clone has only a few counts. The chain carries TRBV11-2 and TRBJ2-2, with D possibly being TRBD2 (7 bases). Germline loops: CDR1 SGHAT, CDR2 FQNNGV. Trimming left V 0 bases short and J 2 bases short, with 13 bases between. There are 17 residues in the CDR3. CDR3 in amino acids: CASSLDWEGDNTGELFF. The CDR3 DNA reads TGTGCCAGCAGCTTAGATTGGGAGGGGGATAACACCGGGGAGCTGTTTTTT. The full variable domain, rest sourced from reference TRBV11-2 and TRBJ2-2, is EAGVAQSPRYKIIEKRQSVAFWCNPISGHATLYWYQQILGQGPKLLIQFQNNGVVDDSQLPKDRFSAERLKGVDSTLKIQPAKLEDSAVYLCASSLDWEGDNTGELFFGEGSRLTVL.

V is TRBV7-6 and J is TRBJ1-5, with D maybe TRBD1 (5 bases). V was cut by 5 bases and J by 4 bases, with 15 bases left in between. The CDR3 consists of 15 residues. The germline V gene encodes CDR1 SGHVS and CDR2 FNYEAQ. The DNA of the CDR3 is TGTGCCAGCAGCCCGGGACTCGAGGGTAATCAGCCCCAGCATTTT. It codes for CASSPGLEGNQPQHF. Supplemented by reference TRBV7-6 and TRBJ1-5, the full variable domain reads GAGVSQSPRYKVTKRGQDVALRCDPISGHVSLYWYRQALGQGPEFLTYFNYEAQQDKSGLPNDRFSAERPEGSISTLTIQRTEQRDSAMYRCASSPGLEGNQPQHFGDGTRLSIL.

The CDR3 nucleotides read TGTGCCAGCAGCCAAGATGGGGCTAGCGGCAATGAGCAGTTCTTC. Translating gives CASSQDGASGNEQFF. V and J are TRBV4-2 and TRBJ2-1, with TRBD2 identical over 7 bases. The CDR3 spans 15 residues. Trimming took 0 bases from V and 6 from J; bases not matched to a gene: 5. Germline lookup yields CDR1 LGHNA and CDR2 YNFKEQ.

This clone was seen only once. The rearrangement uses TRBV5-4 and TRBJ1-2, with D perhaps TRBD1 (5 bases). Germline V gene lookup returns CDR1 SGHNT and CDR2 YYREEE (reference sequence). The CDR3 covers 16 residues. V was trimmed by 0 bases and J by 6 bases, leaving 18 bases between them. The CDR3 loop reads CASSLVTRASTHGYTF. CDR3 in DNA: TGTGCCAGCAGCTTGGTGACCAGGGCCTCAACACATGGCTACACCTTC.